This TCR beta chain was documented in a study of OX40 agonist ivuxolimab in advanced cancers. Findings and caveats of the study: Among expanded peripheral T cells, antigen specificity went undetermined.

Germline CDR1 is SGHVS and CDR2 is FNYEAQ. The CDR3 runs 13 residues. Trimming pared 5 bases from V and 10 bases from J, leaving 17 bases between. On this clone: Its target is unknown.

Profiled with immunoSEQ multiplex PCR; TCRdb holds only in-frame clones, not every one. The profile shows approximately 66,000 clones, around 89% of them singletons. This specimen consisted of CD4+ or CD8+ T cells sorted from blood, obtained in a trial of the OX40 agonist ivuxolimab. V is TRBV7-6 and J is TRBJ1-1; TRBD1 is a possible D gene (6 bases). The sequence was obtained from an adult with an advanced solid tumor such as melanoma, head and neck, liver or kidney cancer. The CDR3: CASSPWTAEGAFF. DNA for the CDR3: TGTGCCAGCAGCCCTTGGACAGCCGAGGGAGCTTTCTTT.